The present T cell receptor (beta chain) was sequenced within a study of blood T cell repertoires in COVID-19. Study background: Samples of COVID-19 (acute and convalescent) were obtained from the United States, Italy and Spain. PBMCs, B-cell-depleted T cells, or T cells provided the cDNA or gDNA that made up the material.

V was trimmed by 1 base and J by 5 bases, leaving 13 bases between them. Per germline, CDR1 SGHTA and CDR2 FQGNSA. The CDR3 has 15 amino acids. The repertoire was sequenced with immunoSEQ multiplex PCR; TCRdb's copy has only in-frame clones and lacks some. This sample has 95,000 to 150,000 clones, with approximately 90% found just once. The sequenced sample was peripheral blood. The chain carries TRBV7-2 and TRBJ2-3; D is possibly TRBD2 (7 bases). The receptor was derived from a woman older than 75 with acute or convalescent COVID-19. CDR3 sequence reads: CASSLVGGGGDTQYF. CDR3 nucleotides: TGTGCCAGCAGCTTAGTGGGGGGGGGCGGAGATACGCAGTATTTT.